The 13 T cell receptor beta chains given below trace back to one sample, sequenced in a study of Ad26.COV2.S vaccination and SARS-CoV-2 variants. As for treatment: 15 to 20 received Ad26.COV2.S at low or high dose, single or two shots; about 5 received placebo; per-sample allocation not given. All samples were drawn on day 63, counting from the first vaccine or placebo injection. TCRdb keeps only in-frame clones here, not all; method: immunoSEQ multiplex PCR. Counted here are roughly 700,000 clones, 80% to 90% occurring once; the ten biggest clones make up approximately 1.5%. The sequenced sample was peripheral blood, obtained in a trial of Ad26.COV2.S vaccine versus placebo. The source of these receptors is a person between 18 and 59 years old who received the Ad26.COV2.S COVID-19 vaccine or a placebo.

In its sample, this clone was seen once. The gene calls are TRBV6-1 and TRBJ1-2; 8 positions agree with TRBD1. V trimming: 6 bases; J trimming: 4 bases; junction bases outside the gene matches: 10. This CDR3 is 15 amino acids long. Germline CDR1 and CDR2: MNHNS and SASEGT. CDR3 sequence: CASRETGAGVYGYTF. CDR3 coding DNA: TGTGCCAGCAGGGAGACAGGGGCGGGGGTCTATGGCTACACCTTC.

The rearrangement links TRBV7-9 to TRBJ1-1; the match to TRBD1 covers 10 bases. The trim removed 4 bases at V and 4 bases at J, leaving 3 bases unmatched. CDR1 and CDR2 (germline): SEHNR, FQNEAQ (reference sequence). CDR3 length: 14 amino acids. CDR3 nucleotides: TGTGCCAGCAGCTCCGACAGGGGGCTCACTGAAGCTTTCTTT. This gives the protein CASSSDRGLTEAFF.

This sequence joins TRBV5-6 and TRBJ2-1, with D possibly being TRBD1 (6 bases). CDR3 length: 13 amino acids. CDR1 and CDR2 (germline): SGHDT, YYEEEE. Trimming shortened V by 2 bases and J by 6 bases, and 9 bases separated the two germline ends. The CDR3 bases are TGTGCCAGCAGCTTTCTACAGGGCAATGAGCAGTTCTTC. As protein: CASSFLQGNEQFF.

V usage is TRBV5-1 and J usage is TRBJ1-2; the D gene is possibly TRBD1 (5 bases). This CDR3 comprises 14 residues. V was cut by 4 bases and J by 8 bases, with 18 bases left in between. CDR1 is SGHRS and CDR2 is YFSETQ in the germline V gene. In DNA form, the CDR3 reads TGCGCCAGCAGCCGGGAGGGGACCGCTAGCGGCTACACCTTC. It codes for CASSREGTASGYTF.

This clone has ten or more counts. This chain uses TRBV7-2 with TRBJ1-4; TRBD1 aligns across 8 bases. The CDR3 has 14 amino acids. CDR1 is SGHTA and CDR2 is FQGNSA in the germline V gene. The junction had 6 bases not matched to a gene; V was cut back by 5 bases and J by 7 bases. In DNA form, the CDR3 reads TGTGCCAGCAGCGGGGACAGGCCTCCTGAAAAACTGTTTTTT. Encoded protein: CASSGDRPPEKLFF. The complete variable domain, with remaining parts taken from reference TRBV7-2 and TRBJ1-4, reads GAGVSQSPSNKVTEKGKDVELRCDPISGHTALYWYRQSLGQGLEFLIYFQGNSAPDKSGLPSDRFSAERTGGSVSTLTIQRTQQEDSAVYLCASSGDRPPEKLFFGSGTQLSVL.

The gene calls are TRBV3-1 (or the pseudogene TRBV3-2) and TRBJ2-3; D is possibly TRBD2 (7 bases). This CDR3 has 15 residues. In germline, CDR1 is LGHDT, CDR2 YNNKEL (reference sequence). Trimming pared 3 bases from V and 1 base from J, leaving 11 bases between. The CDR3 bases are TGTGCCAGCAGCCAGAGGGGGGGTGGCACAGATACGCAGTATTTT. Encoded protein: CASSQRGGGTDTQYF.

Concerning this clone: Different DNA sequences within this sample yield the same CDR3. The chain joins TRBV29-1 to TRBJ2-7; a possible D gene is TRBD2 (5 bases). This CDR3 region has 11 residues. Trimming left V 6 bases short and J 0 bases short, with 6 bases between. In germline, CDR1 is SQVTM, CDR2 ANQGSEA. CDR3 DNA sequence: TGCAGCGTAGAGGGCTCCTACGAGCAGTACTTC. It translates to CSVEGSYEQYF.

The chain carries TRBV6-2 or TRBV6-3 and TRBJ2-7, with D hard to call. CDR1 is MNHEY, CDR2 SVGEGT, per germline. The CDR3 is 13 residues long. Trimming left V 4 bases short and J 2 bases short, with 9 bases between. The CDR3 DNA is TGTGCCAGCAGTTTGGGCAACCCCTACGAGCAGTACTTC. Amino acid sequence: CASSLGNPYEQYF.

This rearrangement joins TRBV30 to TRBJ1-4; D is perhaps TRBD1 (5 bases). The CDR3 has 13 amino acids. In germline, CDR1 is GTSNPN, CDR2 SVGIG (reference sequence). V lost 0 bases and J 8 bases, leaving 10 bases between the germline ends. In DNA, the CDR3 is TGTGCCTGGAGTGTATTTCGGGGGGAAAAACTGTTTTTT. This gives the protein CAWSVFRGEKLFF.

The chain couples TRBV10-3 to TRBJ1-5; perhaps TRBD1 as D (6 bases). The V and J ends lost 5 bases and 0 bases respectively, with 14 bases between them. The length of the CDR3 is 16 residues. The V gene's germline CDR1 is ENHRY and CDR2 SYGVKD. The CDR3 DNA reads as TGTGCCATCAGTCCTGAGGACAGAGATAGCAATCAGCCCCAGCATTTT. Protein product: CAISPEDRDSNQPQHF.

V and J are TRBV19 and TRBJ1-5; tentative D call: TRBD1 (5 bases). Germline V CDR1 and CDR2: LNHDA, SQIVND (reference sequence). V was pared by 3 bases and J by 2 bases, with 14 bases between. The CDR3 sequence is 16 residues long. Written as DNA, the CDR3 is TGTGCCAGTAGTATTTCTGCAGGGAGTGGCAATCAGCCCCAGCATTTT. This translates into CASSISAGSGNQPQHF. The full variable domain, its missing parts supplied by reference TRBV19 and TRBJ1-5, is DGGITQSPKYLFRKEGQNVTLSCEQNLNHDAMYWYRQDPGQGLRLIYYSQIVNDFQKGDIAEGYSVSREKKESFPLTVTSAQKNPTAFYLCASSISAGSGNQPQHFGDGTRLSIL.

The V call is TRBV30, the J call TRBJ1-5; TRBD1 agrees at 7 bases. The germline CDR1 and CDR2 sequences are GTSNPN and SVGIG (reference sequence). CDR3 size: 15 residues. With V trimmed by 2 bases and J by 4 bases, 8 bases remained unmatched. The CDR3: CAWSQNRGTNQPQHF. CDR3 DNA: TGTGCCTGGAGTCAAAACAGGGGCACTAATCAGCCCCAGCATTTT.

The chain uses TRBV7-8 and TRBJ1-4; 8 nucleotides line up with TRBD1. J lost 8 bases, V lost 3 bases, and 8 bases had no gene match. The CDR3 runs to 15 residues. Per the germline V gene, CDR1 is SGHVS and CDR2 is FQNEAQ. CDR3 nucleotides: TGTGCCAGCAGCTTGGACAGGGCGATTGGGGAAAAACTGTTTTTT. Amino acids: CASSLDRAIGEKLFF.